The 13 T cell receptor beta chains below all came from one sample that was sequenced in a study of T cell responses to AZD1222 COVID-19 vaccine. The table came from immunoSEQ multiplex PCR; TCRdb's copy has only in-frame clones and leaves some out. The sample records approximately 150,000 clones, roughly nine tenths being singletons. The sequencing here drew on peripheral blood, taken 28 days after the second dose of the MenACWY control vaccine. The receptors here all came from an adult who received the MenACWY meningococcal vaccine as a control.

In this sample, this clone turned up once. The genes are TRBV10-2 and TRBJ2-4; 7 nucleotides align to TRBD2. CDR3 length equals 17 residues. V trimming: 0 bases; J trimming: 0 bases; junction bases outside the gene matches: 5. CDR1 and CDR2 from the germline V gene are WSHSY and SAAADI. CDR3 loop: CASSESFSGTAKNIQYF. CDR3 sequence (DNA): TGCGCCAGCAGTGAGTCCTTCAGCGGGACAGCCAAAAACATTCAGTACTTC.

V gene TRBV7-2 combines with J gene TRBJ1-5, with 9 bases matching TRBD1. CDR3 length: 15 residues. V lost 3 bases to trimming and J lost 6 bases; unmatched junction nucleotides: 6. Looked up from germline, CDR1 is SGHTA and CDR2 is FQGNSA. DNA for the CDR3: TGTGCCAGCAGCTTGACAGGGGGTTTTACTCAGCCCCAGCATTTT. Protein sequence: CASSLTGGFTQPQHF.

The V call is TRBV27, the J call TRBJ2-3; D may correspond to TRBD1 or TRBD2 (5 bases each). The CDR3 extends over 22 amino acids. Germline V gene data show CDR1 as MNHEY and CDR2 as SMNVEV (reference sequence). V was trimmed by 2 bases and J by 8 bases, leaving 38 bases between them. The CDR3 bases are TGTGCCAGCAGTTTAGCCCCCCTCGGTGGGAGAGTGCAGGGTCAAATTCCAGTTACGCAGTATTTT. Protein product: CASSLAPLGGRVQGQIPVTQYF.

In DNA form, the CDR3 reads TGTGCCAGTAGTCAGAAGAGGGACAGAATCTCTGAAGCTTTCTTT. It translates to CASSQKRDRISEAFF. This rearrangement joins TRBV19 to TRBJ1-1, with 7 bases that match TRBD1. Germline V gene data show CDR1 as LNHDA and CDR2 as SQIVND (reference sequence). The CDR3 length is 15 residues. J lost 6 bases, V lost 5 bases, and 12 bases had no gene match.

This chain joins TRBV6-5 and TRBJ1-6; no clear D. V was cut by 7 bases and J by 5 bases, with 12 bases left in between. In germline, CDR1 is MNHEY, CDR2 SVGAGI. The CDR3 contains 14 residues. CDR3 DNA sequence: TGTGCCAGCAACGGACTGCAAAATAATTCACCCCTCCACTTT. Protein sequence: CASNGLQNNSPLHF.

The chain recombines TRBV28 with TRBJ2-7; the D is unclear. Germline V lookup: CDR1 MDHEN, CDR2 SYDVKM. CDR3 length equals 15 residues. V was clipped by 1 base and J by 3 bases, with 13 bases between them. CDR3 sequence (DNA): TGTGCCAGCAGTTTATCCCTCCCCGGCCACTACGAGCAGTACTTC. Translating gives CASSLSLPGHYEQYF.

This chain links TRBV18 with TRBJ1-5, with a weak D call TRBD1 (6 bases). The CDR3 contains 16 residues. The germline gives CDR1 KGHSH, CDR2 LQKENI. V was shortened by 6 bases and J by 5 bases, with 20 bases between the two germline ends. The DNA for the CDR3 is TGTGCCAGCTCCCCCGTCCGGGACACGCGCCATCAGCCCCAGCATTTT. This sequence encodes CASSPVRDTRHQPQHF. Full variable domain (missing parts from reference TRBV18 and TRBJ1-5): NAGVMQNPRHLVRRRGQEARLRCSPMKGHSHVYWYRQLPEEGLKFMVYLQKENIIDESGMPKERFSAEFPKEGPSILRIQQVVRGDSAAYFCASSPVRDTRHQPQHFGDGTRLSIL.

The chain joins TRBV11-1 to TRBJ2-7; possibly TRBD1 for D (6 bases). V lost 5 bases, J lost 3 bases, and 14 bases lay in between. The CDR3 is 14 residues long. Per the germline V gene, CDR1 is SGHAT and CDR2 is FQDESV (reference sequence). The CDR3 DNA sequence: TGTGCCAGCAGCCGGTCTAGGGGGAACTACGAGCAGTACTTC. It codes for CASSRSRGNYEQYF.

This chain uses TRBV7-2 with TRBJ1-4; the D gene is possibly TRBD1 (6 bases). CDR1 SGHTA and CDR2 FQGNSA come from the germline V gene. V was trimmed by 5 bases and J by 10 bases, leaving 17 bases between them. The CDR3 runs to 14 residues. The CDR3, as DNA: TGTGCCAGCAGCCCCGGGGTGGAGGACAGAAAACTGTTTTTT. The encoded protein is CASSPGVEDRKLFF.

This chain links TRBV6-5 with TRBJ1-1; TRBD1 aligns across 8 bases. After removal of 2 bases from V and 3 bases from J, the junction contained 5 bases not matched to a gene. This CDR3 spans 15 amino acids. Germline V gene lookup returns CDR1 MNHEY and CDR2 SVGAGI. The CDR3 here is CASSYPGQGHTEAFF. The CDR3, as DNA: TGTGCCAGCAGTTACCCCGGACAGGGCCACACTGAAGCTTTCTTT.

The CDR3 nucleotides read TGTGCCAGCAGCCCTGGACAGGGGGCTACAGATACGCAGTATTTT. Its protein is CASSPGQGATDTQYF. This chain joins TRBV5-8 and TRBJ2-3; TRBD1 aligns across 11 bases. Unmatched junction bases numbered 4, after V lost 4 bases and J lost 3 bases. This CDR3 contains 15 residues. Looked up from germline, CDR1 is SGHTS and CDR2 is YDEGEE.

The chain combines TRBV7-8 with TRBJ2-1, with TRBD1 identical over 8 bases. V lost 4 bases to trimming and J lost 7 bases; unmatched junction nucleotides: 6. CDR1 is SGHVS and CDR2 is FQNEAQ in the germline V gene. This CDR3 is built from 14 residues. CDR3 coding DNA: TGTGCCAGCAGCTCAATCAGGGGGCCTAATGAGCAGTTCTTC. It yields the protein CASSSIRGPNEQFF.

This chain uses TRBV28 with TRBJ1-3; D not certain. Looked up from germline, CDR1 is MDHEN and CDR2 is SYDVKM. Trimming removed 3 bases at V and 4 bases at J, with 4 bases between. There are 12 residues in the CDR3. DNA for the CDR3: TGTGCCAGCAGTTTCAGGGGAAACACCATATATTTT. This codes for CASSFRGNTIYF. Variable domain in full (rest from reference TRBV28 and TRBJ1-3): DVKVTQSSRYLVKRTGEKVFLECVQDMDHENMFWYRQDPGLGLRLIYFSYDVKMKEKGDIPEGYSVSREKKERFSLILESASTNQTSMYLCASSFRGNTIYFGEGSWLTVV.